A single sample gave rise to the 29 T cell receptor beta chains below, sequenced in a study of T cell repertoires in cytomegalovirus infection. Each CDR3 protein gets one entry after TCRdb re-called the reads with MiXCR. The sample carries about 830,000 distinct CDR3 sequences, less than 35% recorded once. The antigens of these receptors remain unknown. The material sequenced was cultured CD8+ T cells from PBMCs, taken from culture after CMV antigen stimulation. These receptors were taken from a human donor in good health (CMV status not recorded). Some clones in this sample may be carry-over from other donors' samples.

At least ten counts were recorded for this clonotype. V is TRBV7-2 and J is TRBJ2-1; no reliable D call. The CDR3 extends over 15 amino acids. Germline V lookup: CDR1 SGHTA, CDR2 FQGNSA. V was pared by 5 bases and J by 4 bases, with 15 bases between. The CDR3 here is CASSPDPNQYNEQFF. The CDR3 DNA sequence: TGTGCCAGCAGCCCCGACCCAAACCAGTACAATGAGCAGTTCTTC.

This clonotype came up many times. The rearrangement links TRBV7-8 to TRBJ2-5; possibly TRBD2 for D (6 bases). Per the germline V gene, CDR1 is SGHVS and CDR2 is FQNEAQ. V was trimmed by 5 bases and J by 1 base, leaving 11 bases between them. The length of the CDR3 is 14 residues. CDR3 DNA: TGTGCCAGCAGCCCCAGCGGGCTCCAAGAGACCCAGTACTTC. It translates to CASSPSGLQETQYF.

The chain recombines TRBV20-1 with TRBJ2-1; D gene unclear. V shed 0 bases and J shed 2 bases, with 8 bases lying between them. The CDR3 totals 14 residues. Germline lookup yields CDR1 DFQATT and CDR2 SNEGSKA (reference sequence). The CDR3 region is CSARERRTYNEQFF. CDR3 nucleotide sequence: TGCAGTGCTAGAGAAAGACGAACCTACAATGAGCAGTTCTTC.

This clonotype came up a few times. The chain joins TRBV4-3 to TRBJ2-2; D might be TRBD1 (6 bases). V was shortened by 1 base and J by 1 base, with 7 bases between the two germline ends. Germline V CDR1 and CDR2: LGHNA, YSLEER. This CDR3 spans 15 amino acids. This CDR3 reads CASSQATGNTGELFF. CDR3 DNA: TGCGCCAGCAGCCAAGCGACAGGGAACACCGGGGAGCTGTTTTTT.

This rearrangement joins TRBV12-3 or TRBV12-4 to TRBJ2-3, with D possibly TRBD1 on 6 matching bases. The germline V and J ends were trimmed by 3 bases and 1 base, with 11 bases remaining between them. The CDR3 runs to 15 residues. The CDR3 DNA follows: TGTGCCAGCAGTTTGGGGTGGGGGCGCACAGATACGCAGTATTTT. Translation gives CASSLGWGRTDTQYF.

This clonotype came up a few times. The chain is built from TRBV6-2 or TRBV6-3 and TRBJ1-5; 10 nucleotides align to TRBD1. The germline gives CDR1 MNHEY, CDR2 SVGEGT. J gave up 3 bases and V 2 bases, and 4 bases lay outside the gene matches. The CDR3 contains 16 residues. The CDR3 nucleotides are TGTGCCAGCAGTTACCCGGGACAGGGGAACAATCAGCCCCAGCATTTT. This encodes CASSYPGQGNNQPQHF.

The V gene is TRBV27, the J gene TRBJ1-6; TRBD1 agrees at 8 bases. Per germline, CDR1 MNHEY and CDR2 SMNVEV (reference sequence). The CDR3 totals 14 residues. Trimming at V came to 6 bases and at J to 5 bases, leaving 3 bases not matched to a gene. CDR3 loop: CASRETGDNSPLHF. Here the CDR3 DNA reads TGTGCCAGCAGGGAGACAGGGGATAATTCACCCCTCCACTTT.

This clonotype was counted many times. The J gene is TRBJ2-1, the V gene TRBV7-3, with 10 bases that match TRBD1. The CDR3 loop spans 15 amino acids. V was clipped by 2 bases and J by 8 bases; unmatched bases: 6. Germline-derived CDR1 and CDR2 are SGHTA and FQGTGA. CDR3 sequence: CASSLVPGTGDEQFF. For the CDR3, the DNA is TGTGCCAGCAGCTTAGTCCCCGGGACAGGGGATGAGCAGTTCTTC.

As to this clonotype: Given a much more abundant clone one base away, this may be a read error. The chain is built from TRBV7-2 and TRBJ2-7, with 7 bases that match TRBD1. V gave up 1 base and J gave up 0 bases; unmatched junction bases: 3. This CDR3 is 15 amino acids long. Germline assignment: CDR1 SGHTA and CDR2 FQGNSA. CDR3 in amino acids: CASSLVGTVSYEQYF. CDR3 in DNA: TGTGCCAGCAGCTTAGTGGGGACAGTCTCCTACGAGCAGTACTTC.

The chain employs TRBV6-6 and TRBJ2-2; 8 bases agree with TRBD2. V shed 4 bases and J 6 bases; nucleotides not matched to a gene: 1. The CDR3 is made up of 13 amino acids. From germline, CDR1 is MNHNY and CDR2 SVGAGI (reference sequence). CDR3: CASSSTSAGELFF. For the CDR3, the DNA is TGTGCCAGCAGTTCGACTAGCGCCGGGGAGCTGTTTTTT.

J is TRBJ1-2 and V is TRBV15; D gene unclear. The CDR3 is 15 residues long. Looked up from germline, CDR1 is LNHNV and CDR2 is YYDKDF (reference sequence). The V end was cut by 0 bases, the J end by 7 bases, with 15 bases between. CDR3 in DNA: TGTGCCACCAGCAGAGATCACGAGGACCCGGCTGGCTACACCTTC. It encodes CATSRDHEDPAGYTF.

J is TRBJ2-3 and V is TRBV28; TRBD1 agrees at 10 bases. The CDR3 is 15 residues long. The V and J ends lost 3 bases and 8 bases, in that order; junction bases with no gene match: 8. Germline CDR1 reads MDHEN; CDR2 reads SYDVKM. The CDR3 DNA is TGTGCCAGCAGTTTTTTCCGGGACAGGGGAGGTACGCAGTATTTT. Translated: CASSFFRDRGGTQYF.

With regard to this clonotype: This is likely a read error, given that the CDR3 carries no conserved phenylalanine or tryptophan at its end. This sequence joins TRBV7-6 and TRBJ2-7; D is unclear. This CDR3 region has 15 residues. In germline, CDR1 is SGHVS, CDR2 FNYEAQ. Written as DNA, the CDR3 is TGTGTCAGCAGCCCCGAAGGGTTAACCCTCTACGAGCAGTACTCC. Translating it yields CVSSPEGLTLYEQYS.

In this sample, this clonotype turned up a few times. The chain has TRBV27 and TRBJ2-7; D may be TRBD1 (6 bases). Between the trimmed V and J ends, which lost 8 bases and 3 bases, there was a span of 14 bases. Germline CDR1 reads MNHEY; CDR2 reads SMNVEV (reference sequence). The CDR3 has 13 residues. The CDR3 DNA reads as TGTGCCAGCGGCAGGGGATTCTACTACGAGCAGTACTTC. Its translation is CASGRGFYYEQYF.

This clonotype was observed a few times. The J gene is TRBJ2-3, the V gene TRBV12-3 or TRBV12-4; D not certain. CDR3 size: 13 residues. V lost 7 bases and J 1 base, leaving 9 bases between the germline ends. The CDR3 region has the DNA TGTGCCAGCACCAGGTCCGGCACAGATACGCAGTATTTT. Translation gives CASTRSGTDTQYF.

This clonotype was counted a few times. V and J are TRBV27 and TRBJ1-4, with D perhaps TRBD1 (5 bases). V gave up 3 bases and J gave up 8 bases, with 13 bases separating them. The CDR3 is 14 residues long. In germline, CDR1 is MNHEY, CDR2 SMNVEV (reference sequence). In DNA, the CDR3 is TGTGCCAGCAGTTTCGGGACTAATGTGGAAAAACTGTTTTTT. Amino acid sequence: CASSFGTNVEKLFF.

This clonotype was seen more than once but under ten times. V gene TRBV7-9 combines with J gene TRBJ1-5; D gene unclear. The CDR3 spans 16 residues. Trimming took 4 bases from V and 6 from J, leaving 19 bases between them. CDR1 and CDR2 from the germline V gene are SEHNR and FQNEAQ (reference sequence). In DNA, the CDR3 is TGTGCCAGCAGCTCTGGAGCGGGGTTGCGGGGTCAGCCCCAGCATTTT. Protein sequence: CASSSGAGLRGQPQHF.

In this sample, this clonotype turned up a few times. The chain recombines TRBV6-6 with TRBJ1-5; 9 nucleotides agree with TRBD1. J was trimmed by 0 bases and V by 2 bases; bases with no gene match: 26. The CDR3 extends over 24 amino acids. Germline V gene sequence: CDR1 MNHNY, CDR2 SVGAGI (reference sequence). The CDR3 here is CASSYRTWTGEAVRLENSNQPQHF. The CDR3 nucleotides read TGTGCCAGCAGTTACAGGACCTGGACAGGGGAAGCAGTTCGTTTAGAAAATAGCAATCAGCCCCAGCATTTT.

This clonotype was counted at least ten times. The germline gene is not matched at one end of the junction; a read error may be the cause. This chain connects TRBV12-3 or TRBV12-4 to TRBJ2-3; 9 bases align to TRBD2. The CDR3 totals 15 residues. CDR3 amino acids: CASSLAGAGTDTQYF. CDR3 nucleotides: TGTGCCAGCAGCTTAGCGGGGGCCGGCACAGATACGCAGTATTTT.

The J gene is TRBJ1-1, the V gene TRBV29-1; 9 positions agree with TRBD1. Looked up from germline, CDR1 is SQVTM and CDR2 is ANQGSEA. Trimming removed 7 bases from V and 5 bases from J; junction bases left unmatched: 8. The CDR3 length is 13 residues. The CDR3 nucleotides read TGCAGCGCCTCACCGGGACAGGGAACTGAAGCTTTCTTT. Translation gives CSASPGQGTEAFF.

This clonotype was detected many times. The rearrangement joins TRBV27 to TRBJ2-4, with D hard to call. The CDR3 totals 15 residues. Germline lookup yields CDR1 MNHEY and CDR2 SMNVEV (reference sequence). The V end was cut by 4 bases, the J end by 0 bases, with 10 bases between. The CDR3 region is CASSSSWGAKNIQYF. As DNA, the CDR3 is TGTGCCAGCAGTTCCAGTTGGGGAGCCAAAAACATTCAGTACTTC.

The gene calls are TRBV13 and TRBJ2-5; 7 positions match TRBD2. This CDR3 region has 15 residues. From germline, CDR1 is PRHDT and CDR2 FYEKMQ (reference sequence). Trimming at V came to 5 bases and at J to 5 bases, leaving 11 bases not matched to a gene. The CDR3 reads CASSPSGGSTETQYF. Here the CDR3 DNA reads TGTGCCAGCAGCCCCTCCGGGGGGTCCACCGAGACCCAGTACTTC. Full variable domain (outside the CDR3, taken from reference TRBV13 and TRBJ2-5): AAGVIQSPRHLIKEKRETATLKCYPIPRHDTVYWYQQGPGQDPQFLISFYEKMQSDKGSIPDRFSAQQFSDYHSELNMSSLELGDSALYFCASSPSGGSTETQYFGPGTRLLVL.

The chain has TRBV4-2 and TRBJ1-3; D is unclear. V lost 4 bases to trimming and J lost 0 bases, with 13 bases between them. Per the germline V gene, CDR1 is LGHNA and CDR2 is YNFKEQ. The CDR3 is made up of 16 amino acids. The chain's CDR3 is CASSPNPAYSGNTIYF. CDR3 nucleotides: TGTGCCAGCAGCCCTAACCCGGCCTACTCTGGAAACACCATATATTTT.

Of note for this clonotype: Just one base apart from a much larger clone, this may be a read error. The rearrangement uses TRBV7-6 and TRBJ2-7; TRBD2 matches at 8 bases. The CDR3 is made up of 16 amino acids. Trimming cost V 8 bases and J 5 bases; bases outside gene matches: 17. Germline V CDR1 and CDR2: SGHVS, FNYEAQ. The CDR3 loop is CASGPSERGGGNEQYF. The CDR3 region has the DNA TGTGCCAGCGGGCCCAGTGAACGGGGGGGCGGCAACGAGCAGTACTTC.

This clonotype showed up just a few times. V and J are TRBV7-9 and TRBJ1-1, with TRBD1 as a possible D gene (5 bases). V lost 4 bases to trimming and J lost 5 bases, with 14 bases between them. Germline loops: CDR1 SEHNR, CDR2 FQNEAQ (reference sequence). CDR3 length: 14 residues. The CDR3, as DNA: TGTGCCAGCAGCTCCACCCTCTCAGGGACTGAAGCTTTCTTT. Translating gives CASSSTLSGTEAFF.

Here the CDR3 reads CASSVLFNEQFF. The CDR3 nucleotides are TGTGCCAGCAGCGTATTATTCAATGAGCAGTTCTTC. The V gene is TRBV9, the J gene TRBJ2-1; D is ambiguous. CDR1 and CDR2 from the germline V gene are SGDLS and YYNGEE. The CDR3 is 12 residues long. V dropped 1 base and J dropped 6 bases, with 5 bases sitting between them.

Comment on this clonotype: It may be a read error: a sequence one base away is much more abundant. The rearrangement joins TRBV4-3 to TRBJ1-1; D is unresolved. This CDR3 contains 15 residues. The germline V gene has CDR1 LGHNA and CDR2 YSLEER. Trimming took 4 bases from V and 1 from J, leaving 13 bases between them. The CDR3 protein is CASSLQQGENTEAFF. For the CDR3, the DNA is TGCGCCAGCAGCCTCCAACAAGGAGAGAACACTGAAGCTTTCTTT.

This clonotype was observed a handful of times. This chain uses TRBV7-1 with TRBJ2-2, with D uncertain. TRBV7-1 is annotated as an ORF whose role is uncertain. This CDR3 spans 12 amino acids. V was cut by 7 bases and J by 3 bases, with 6 bases left in between. CDR3 residues: CASNIYTGELFF. CDR3 nucleotide sequence: TGTGCCAGCAACATCTACACCGGGGAGCTGTTTTTT.

Points on this clonotype: At one boundary the junction diverges from the germline segment, which might be a read error. The chain employs TRBV7-6 and TRBJ2-3; possible D gene TRBD2, 5 bases. From germline, CDR1 is SGHVS and CDR2 FNYEAQ. The CDR3 loop spans 15 amino acids. CDR3 sequence reads: CASSLDGSVTDTQYF. In DNA, the CDR3 is TGCGCCAGCAGCTTAGATGGTAGCGTGACAGATACGCAGTATTTT.